The 5 T cell receptor beta chains in this list originate from one sample, sequenced in a study of blood T cell repertoires in COVID-19. Sequencing used immunoSEQ multiplex PCR; TCRdb keeps in-frame clones, though not all of them. The sample lists roughly 340,000 clones, approximately 87% occurring once. The sequenced material came from PBMCs or T cells enriched from blood (not recorded which). The receptors derive from a middle-aged man in a cohort exposed to, infected with or recovered from COVID-19 (not recorded which).

The chain links TRBV28 to TRBJ2-5, with 10 bases matching TRBD2. CDR1 is MDHEN, CDR2 SYDVKM, per germline. The junction had 5 bases not matched to a gene; V was cut back by 5 bases and J by 5 bases. The CDR3 extends over 14 amino acids. CDR3 residues: CASSLQLAGETQYF. Written as DNA, the CDR3 is TGTGCCAGCAGTCTCCAACTAGCGGGGGAGACCCAGTACTTC.

The chain couples TRBV11-2 to TRBJ2-1, with TRBD2 matching over 15 bases. The CDR3 spans 17 residues. Germline-derived CDR1 and CDR2 are SGHAT and FQNNGV. Trimming at V came to 5 bases and at J to 8 bases, leaving 10 bases not matched to a gene. The CDR3 is CASSQGLAGGTAHEQFF. DNA for the CDR3: TGTGCCAGCAGCCAGGGACTAGCGGGAGGTACAGCCCATGAGCAGTTCTTC.

The V call is TRBV7-8, the J call TRBJ2-1, with 10 bases fitting TRBD2. The CDR3 extends over 17 amino acids. Per germline, CDR1 SGHVS and CDR2 FQNEAQ. J was trimmed by 5 bases and V by 4 bases; bases with no gene match: 11. CDR3 amino acids: CASSSTISGRRDNEQFF. Here the CDR3 DNA reads TGTGCCAGCAGCTCCACTATTAGCGGGAGGCGGGACAATGAGCAGTTCTTC.

The chain carries TRBV27 and TRBJ1-4; the match to TRBD1 covers 8 bases. CDR1 and CDR2 (germline): MNHEY, SMNVEV (reference sequence). This CDR3 comprises 15 residues. V lost 5 bases, J lost 5 bases, and 7 bases stayed unmatched. CDR3 protein: CASSGTSGGNEKLFF. The CDR3 nucleotides read TGTGCCAGCAGTGGGACCTCAGGGGGCAATGAAAAACTGTTTTTT.

The gene calls are TRBV4-2 and TRBJ1-2, with D tentatively TRBD1 (5 bases). There are 14 residues in the CDR3. V lost 4 bases and J lost 6, with 15 bases in between. Looked up from germline, CDR1 is LGHNA and CDR2 is YNFKEQ. CDR3 DNA sequence: TGTGCCAGCAGCCCCTTGGTGGGGGGAAATGGCTACACCTTC. Translation: CASSPLVGGNGYTF.